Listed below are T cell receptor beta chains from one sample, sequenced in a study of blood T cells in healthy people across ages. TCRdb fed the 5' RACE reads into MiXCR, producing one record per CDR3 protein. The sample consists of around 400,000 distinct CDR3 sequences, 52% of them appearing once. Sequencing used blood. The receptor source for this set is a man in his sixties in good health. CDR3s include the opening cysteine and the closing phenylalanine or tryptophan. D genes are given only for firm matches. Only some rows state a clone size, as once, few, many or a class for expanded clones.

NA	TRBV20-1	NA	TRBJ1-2	TGCAGTGCTAGGGACCCCGGGCCGTACGGTGGCTACACCTTC	CSARDPGPYGGYTF
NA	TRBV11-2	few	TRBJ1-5	TGTGCCAGCAGCCTTGGGGGCTCGGGCAATCAGCCCCAGCATTTT	CASSLGGSGNQPQHF
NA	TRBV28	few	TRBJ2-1	TGTGCCAGCAGTTTGGAAGGACTTGCCAAGAAGGACAGTCGATACGGGGAGCAGTTCTTC	CASSLEGLAKKDSRYGEQFF
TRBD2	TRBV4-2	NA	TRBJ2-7	TGTGCCAGCAGCGCGGGAGGGGCCCGCGCAATCAATGAGCAGTACTTC	CASSAGGARAINEQYF
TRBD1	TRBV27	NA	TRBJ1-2	TGTGCCAGCAGTGCCCGGGACAGGGGAAGCTATGGCTACACCTTC	CASSARDRGSYGYTF
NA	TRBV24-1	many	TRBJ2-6	TGTGCCACCGCGCCCGGTTCTGGGGCCAACGTCCTGACTTTC	CATAPGSGANVLTF
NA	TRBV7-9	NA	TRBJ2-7	TGTGCCAACGGAGGTCGAAGGGGCTCCTACAATGAGCAGTACTTC	CANGGRRGSYNEQYF
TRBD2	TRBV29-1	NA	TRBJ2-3	TGCAGCTCTAGCGGGGGCACAGATACGCAGTATTTT	CSSSGGTDTQYF
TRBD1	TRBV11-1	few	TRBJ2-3	TGTGCCAGCAGACCGCCCCGGGACAGGGGGTACACAGATACGCAGTATTTT	CASRPPRDRGYTDTQYF
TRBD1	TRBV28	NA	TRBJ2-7	TGTGCCAGCAGTTTATTAAGGGACAGGGGGCGATACGAGCAGTACTTC	CASSLLRDRGRYEQYF
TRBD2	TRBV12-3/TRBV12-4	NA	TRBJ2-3	TGTGCCAGCAGCCCAGCGGGAACTAGCACAGATACGGAGTATTTT	CASSPAGTSTDTEYF
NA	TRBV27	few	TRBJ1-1	TGTGCCAGCAGTCGCTCCCCAGGGATTGAAGCTTTCTTT	CASSRSPGIEAFF
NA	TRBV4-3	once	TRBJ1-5	TGCGCCAGCAGCCGTGGTTTGGGAATTCGGCCCCAGCATTTT	CASSRGLGIRPQHF